This TCR beta chain was identified in a study of blood T cell repertoires in COVID-19 (dated by TCRdb to 2020 to 2022). Regarding the research as a whole: The collaborator samples originated in the United States, Italy and Spain and spanned the acute and convalescent phases of COVID-19. The material from the prospective study consisted of cDNA or gDNA derived from T cells, B-cell-depleted T cells, or PBMCs. The dataset comprised deeply sampled blood TCRbeta repertoires from subjects exposed to, actively infected with, or recovered from COVID-19. The repertoires were made available in a free public database intended to serve as a resource for research on the immune response to SARS-CoV-2. Samples came from the ongoing ImmuneRACE study (first 160 participants) plus 1,254 subjects from 6 global collaborators. Nearly every sample came with metadata listing a de-identified subject ID, COVID-19 status, age in years and sex. HLA class I and class II types, where available, came from metadata supplied by the sample provider rather than from assay-based typing.

Points the paper makes about the study in general: The quantity of clinical and demographic metadata differed by source and by participant and was supplied without curation.

V is cut by 5 bases and J by 5 bases, and the space between the germline ends is 13 bases. CDR1 MNHEY and CDR2 SVGEGT are derived from the germline V gene. Spanning cysteine to phenylalanine, the CDR3 consists of 14 amino acids. Only CDR3 DNA is held: 42 bases, read in frame from base 1. About this clone: Its antigen is not yet known. It has no much larger one-base neighbor in the sample; base qualities were not kept.

In the prospective study, participants were roughly 18 to 95 years old, resided in approximately 22 geographic areas of the United States, and were enrolled through a virtual design. To assign participants to cohorts, the prospective study relied on clinical history that participants themselves reported in a screening survey and a study questionnaire. Recovered participants in ImmuneRACE Cohort 3 were defined as having two consecutive negative NP/OP PCR tests, clearance from a healthcare professional, or resolution of symptoms. In the prospective study, mobile phlebotomists collected whole blood, serum and a nasopharyngeal or oropharyngeal swab from each participant. Participants in the prospective study had the option to provide additional blood draws and questionnaires over a roughly two-month period. Before DNA extraction, blood samples from the prospective study were shipped at room temperature or frozen.

TCRbeta CDR3 regions were amplified from genomic DNA using the immunoSEQ Assay, a bias-controlled multiplex PCR. Turning to the authors' computational methods: The number of nucleated cells in each sample was estimated from the amplification of reference gene primers within the assay. Sequence reads were collapsed and filtered to measure the absolute abundance of every unique TCRbeta CDR3 rearrangement. For each sample, productive Simpson clonality was calculated by taking the square root of Simpson's diversity index across productive rearrangements. The clones in this table, taken by TCRdb from immuneACCESS, are in-frame only. Not every clone is retained; where verified, under half of the shortfall comes from an unresolved V gene, and the cause of the rest is unknown. V and J calls and clone size are copied from that table; D and trimming were computed from the DNA. The sample profile shows some 200,000 clones; roughly four fifths of them were found once. 10% to 15% of the sample is taken by the ten largest.

This clonotype originated in a middle-aged man who had recovered from COVID-19. Recombination linked TRBV6-2 or TRBV6-3 to TRBJ2-1, with a weak D call of TRBD1 (6 bases match). Sequencing was done on a sample of PBMCs or T cells enriched from blood (not recorded which). The base sequence is TGTGCCAGCAGTCCCGGGACAACGAACAATGAGCAGTTCTTC. Its protein is CASSPGTTNNEQFF.